The entry that follows covers one T cell receptor beta chain sequence. The record originates from a study of OX40 agonist ivuxolimab in advanced cancers. Assay: immunoSEQ multiplex PCR; the TCRdb copy retains only in-frame clones and omits some. The sample comprises 90,000 to 150,000 clones, 80% to 90% of which are singletons, and 0.5% to 0.7% rests with the top ten. The ends were cut back, 6 bases at V and 5 bases at J, with 16 bases in the middle. Germline-derived CDR1 and CDR2 are SGHTA and FQGNSA. The CDR3 is 15 residues long. The gene calls are TRBV7-2 and TRBJ1-4; the D gene is possibly TRBD1 (6 bases). This specimen consisted of CD4+ or CD8+ T cells sorted from blood, obtained in a trial of the OX40 agonist ivuxolimab. The receptor was derived from an adult with an advanced solid tumor such as melanoma, head and neck, liver or kidney cancer. CDR3 bases: TGTGCCAGCAGGGACAGAAAGGACTGGAATGAAAAACTGTTTTTT. Its protein is CASRDRKDWNEKLFF.